Below are 27 T cell receptor beta chains sequenced from a single sample in a study of sequential checkpoint blockade in melanoma. Using immunoSEQ multiplex PCR, the repertoire was profiled, and TCRdb retains in-frame clones only, with some absent. The table shows roughly 20,000 clones, with roughly two thirds occurring only once. Treatment of the sample: randomized to nivolumab then ipilimumab (arm A) or the reverse (arm B). The sequenced sample was tumor tissue (inferred from file names), obtained from a patient given nivolumab and ipilimumab in sequence. Source of these receptors: a human donor with melanoma.

V gene TRBV18 combines with J gene TRBJ1-1; D perhaps matches TRBD1 (6 bases). This CDR3 is 14 amino acids long. V lost 4 bases and J lost 3, with 12 bases in between. The germline CDR1 and CDR2 sequences are KGHSH and LQKENI. DNA of the CDR3: TGTGCCAGCTCACAGCAGGGGCAATACACTGAAGCTTTCTTT. This codes for CASSQQGQYTEAFF.

The CDR3 region has the DNA TGTGCCAGCAGTGACTTATTAGAGGCTTCACCCCTCCACTTT. This encodes CASSDLLEASPLHF. The chain joins TRBV6-8 to TRBJ1-6, with unresolved D. Trimming removed 5 bases from V and 9 bases from J, with 14 bases in between. CDR1 MNHGY and CDR2 SAAAGT come from the germline V gene. This CDR3 comprises 14 residues.

The V and J genes are TRBV2 and TRBJ1-2; no clear D gene. CDR1 and CDR2 from the germline V gene are SNHLY and FYNNEI. This CDR3 comprises 15 residues. V was clipped by 5 bases and J by 0 bases, with 13 bases between them. The CDR3 DNA reads as TGTGCCAGCAGTCTGTCCGGCGGTTCTAACTATGGCTACACCTTC. This codes for CASSLSGGSNYGYTF.

The rearrangement links TRBV11-3 to TRBJ1-1; maybe TRBD1 (6 bases). This CDR3 comprises 17 residues. Germline lookup yields CDR1 SGHNT and CDR2 YENEEA. V was trimmed by 5 bases and J by 0 bases, leaving 19 bases between them. CDR3 bases: TGTGCCAGCAGCAATTCTACCTGGGACAAGGTGAACACTGAAGCTTTCTTT. Translating gives CASSNSTWDKVNTEAFF.

V gene TRBV11-3 combines with J gene TRBJ2-2; 13 bases line up with TRBD2. The CDR3 is made up of 16 amino acids. The ends lost 5 bases at V and 8 bases at J; junction bases unmatched: 8. Germline V gene sequence: CDR1 SGHNT, CDR2 YENEEA. The CDR3 nucleotides read TGTGCCAGCAGCCGTACTAGCGGGGGGGCGTCGGGGGAGCTGTTTTTT. Its translation: CASSRTSGGASGELFF.

This sequence joins TRBV19 and TRBJ1-2; D possibly corresponds to TRBD1 (6 bases). V lost 5 bases and J lost 9, with 22 bases in between. Germline V gene data show CDR1 as LNHDA and CDR2 as SQIVND (reference sequence). The CDR3 spans 15 residues. The CDR3 sequence is CASSPPGDIFIRYTF. CDR3 sequence (DNA): TGTGCCAGTAGTCCCCCGGGGGACATTTTTATCCGCTACACCTTC.

The chain employs TRBV29-1 and TRBJ1-1, with D maybe TRBD1 (6 bases). Trimming took off 4 bases at V and 5 bases at J, with 14 bases between the two ends. The CDR3 runs to 13 residues. Germline-derived CDR1 and CDR2 are SQVTM and ANQGSEA. CDR3 amino acids: CSVVSSGATEAFF. The CDR3 DNA is TGCAGCGTTGTCTCTTCGGGGGCGACTGAAGCTTTCTTT.

This chain uses TRBV9 with TRBJ1-1; the D is unclear. V shed 6 bases and J shed 0 bases, with 9 bases lying between them. Germline V lookup: CDR1 SGDLS, CDR2 YYNGEE. The CDR3 covers 13 residues. CDR3 DNA: TGTGCCAGCACTCGGCTGATGAACACTGAAGCTTTCTTT. It is translated as CASTRLMNTEAFF.

The gene calls are TRBV6-7 and TRBJ2-7; D remains unclear. TRBV6-7 is treated as an ORF (open reading frame) with a function not yet certain. The CDR3 totals 14 residues. V lost 5 bases and J 6 bases, leaving 17 bases between the germline ends. CDR3 DNA: TGTGCCAGCAGTGGCGGCTACCAAAGAAGCGAGCAGTACTTC. It codes for CASSGGYQRSEQYF.

V usage is TRBV19 and J usage is TRBJ2-3; D is uncertain. Trimming removed 3 bases at V and 6 bases at J, with 7 bases between. The CDR3 totals 12 residues. From germline, CDR1 is LNHDA and CDR2 SQIVND (reference sequence). The CDR3 is CASSISPDTQYF. CDR3 in DNA: TGTGCCAGTAGTATTAGCCCGGATACGCAGTATTTT.

The V gene is TRBV6-8, the J gene TRBJ1-4; 8 nucleotides line up with TRBD1. This CDR3 region has 14 residues. The V gene end was trimmed by 6 bases and the J gene end by 4 bases; junction bases not matched to a gene: 4. Germline lookup yields CDR1 MNHGY and CDR2 SAAAGT. The CDR3 sequence is CASSQTGVNEKLFF. The DNA of the CDR3 is TGTGCCAGCAGCCAGACAGGGGTTAATGAAAAACTGTTTTTT.

The V and J genes are TRBV14 and TRBJ1-1; TRBD1 is a possible D gene (6 bases). This CDR3 is built from 15 residues. Trimming left V 0 bases short and J 0 bases short, with 8 bases between. Germline V gene data show CDR1 as SGHDN and CDR2 as FVKESK. The CDR3, as DNA: TGTGCCAGCAGCCAAGATACAGGGATGAACACTGAAGCTTTCTTT. Amino acid sequence: CASSQDTGMNTEAFF. The full variable domain, in which reference TRBV14 and TRBJ1-1 provide the parts outside the CDR3, is EAGVTQFPSHSVIEKGQTVTLRCDPISGHDNLYWYRRVMGKEIKFLLHFVKESKQDESGMPNNRFLAERTGGTYSTLKVQPAELEDSGVYFCASSQDTGMNTEAFFGQGTRLTVV.

The genes are TRBV11-3 and TRBJ1-4; TRBD1 is a possible D gene (6 bases). Germline CDR1 and CDR2: SGHNT and YENEEA. This CDR3 contains 14 residues. V was trimmed by 4 bases and J by 8 bases, leaving 14 bases between them. The CDR3 DNA sequence: TGTGCCAGCAGCTCGCAGGGGAGTACCGAAAAACTGTTTTTT. This codes for CASSSQGSTEKLFF.

This clone showed up just a few times. The genes are TRBV19 and TRBJ2-7, with a tentative D call TRBD1 (5 bases). Germline CDR1 LNHDA, CDR2 SQIVND (reference sequence). V lost 5 bases to trimming and J lost 5 bases, with 7 bases between them. This CDR3 region has 11 residues. The CDR3 loop is CASSFRDEQYF. CDR3 nucleotides: TGTGCCAGTAGTTTCAGGGACGAGCAGTACTTC.

The chain recombines TRBV6-8 with TRBJ2-7, with 10 positions matching TRBD2. The germline V gene encodes CDR1 MNHGY and CDR2 SAAAGT. V lost 5 bases, J lost 3 bases, and 7 bases stayed unmatched. The CDR3 spans 15 residues. The CDR3 DNA follows: TGTGCCAGCAGTGGCCCAACTAGCGGGGTCTACGAGCAGTACTTC. This encodes CASSGPTSGVYEQYF.

The V call is TRBV5-1, the J call TRBJ2-7, with D unclear. V was trimmed by 2 bases and J by 6 bases, leaving 15 bases between them. Germline CDR1 reads SGHRS; CDR2 reads YFSETQ. The CDR3 covers 14 residues. CDR3 in amino acids: CASSLVVSTSEQYF. The CDR3 coding sequence is TGCGCCAGCAGCTTAGTGGTCTCGACCTCCGAGCAGTACTTC.

V and J are TRBV11-3 and TRBJ2-3; TRBD1 matches at 9 bases. V dropped 3 bases and J dropped 3; count of bases not matched to a gene: 1. The germline CDR1 and CDR2 sequences are SGHNT and YENEEA. CDR3 length equals 14 residues. The CDR3 DNA reads as TGTGCCAGCAGCTTGGGACAGGGTACAGATACGCAGTATTTT. Protein product: CASSLGQGTDTQYF.

This chain links TRBV14 with TRBJ2-7; no clear D gene. V lost 2 bases, J lost 5 bases, and 16 bases lay in between. This CDR3 is 15 amino acids long. Per germline, CDR1 SGHDN and CDR2 FVKESK. The CDR3 loop reads CASSQFRTSMHEQYF. The DNA of the CDR3 is TGTGCCAGCAGCCAATTCCGGACGTCTATGCACGAGCAGTACTTC.

The rearrangement links TRBV6-9 to TRBJ2-3; D not certain. The CDR3 covers 11 residues. V shed 4 bases and J shed 3 bases, with 2 bases lying between them. Germline V gene sequence: CDR1 MNHGY, CDR2 SVAAGI. DNA for the CDR3: TGTGCCAGCAGTTCTACAGATACGCAGTATTTT. Translating gives CASSSTDTQYF.

The V and J genes are TRBV6-8 and TRBJ2-7; D might be TRBD2 (6 bases). Per the germline V gene, CDR1 is MNHGY and CDR2 is SAAAGT. This CDR3 has 14 residues. The V end was cut by 2 bases, the J end by 6 bases, with 14 bases between. The CDR3 DNA reads TGTGCCAGCAGTTACGGCGCGGGGAGCTTCGAGCAGTACTTC. Translating gives CASSYGAGSFEQYF.

V and J are TRBV1 and TRBJ1-4. TRBV1 is a pseudogene. CDR3 size: 16 residues. In DNA form, the CDR3 reads TGCGCCAGCAGCCCCGACCCCGGGGGAACTAATGAAAAACTGTTTTTT. This sequence encodes CASSPDPGGTNEKLFF.

This rearrangement joins TRBV7-5 to TRBJ2-6; the table's D call TRBD1 went unverified against the DNA. TRBV7-5 is an annotated pseudogene. The CDR3 has 18 amino acids. CDR3 bases: TGTGCCAGCAGCTATGGGACAGGGTGGTTACCTGGGGCCAACGTCCTGACTTTC. Its translation: CASSYGTGWLPGANVLTF.

The rearrangement joins TRBV14 to TRBJ1-2, with D maybe TRBD1 (5 bases). Trimming removed 3 bases from V and 0 bases from J, with 11 bases in between. This CDR3 has 15 amino acids. In germline, CDR1 is SGHDN, CDR2 FVKESK. The CDR3 loop reads CASSHLGEANYGYTF. The CDR3 DNA sequence: TGTGCCAGCAGCCATTTGGGGGAAGCTAACTATGGCTACACCTTC.

The chain is built from TRBV18 and TRBJ1-5, with a weak D call TRBD1 (5 bases). CDR3 length: 15 residues. The V end was cut by 2 bases, the J end by 7 bases, with 15 bases between. Germline lookup yields CDR1 KGHSH and CDR2 LQKENI. The CDR3: CASSPLSGTDQPQHF. DNA of the CDR3: TGTGCCAGCTCACCATTGTCGGGGACGGACCAGCCCCAGCATTTT.

V and J are TRBV9 and TRBJ2-7; 7 nucleotides agree with TRBD2. This CDR3 comprises 13 residues. The trim removed 3 bases at V and 6 bases at J, leaving 6 bases unmatched. Per germline, CDR1 SGDLS and CDR2 YYNGEE. The CDR3 sequence: CASSDERELEQYF. DNA for the CDR3: TGTGCCAGCAGCGACGAGCGGGAACTCGAGCAGTACTTC.

In nucleotides, the CDR3 is TGCGCCAGCAGCTTGAGCGGGGGGGTCACCGGGGAGCTGTTTTTT. Protein: CASSLSGGVTGELFF. V is TRBV5-1 and J is TRBJ2-2; TRBD2 matches 10 bases. In germline, CDR1 is SGHRS, CDR2 YFSETQ. The CDR3 spans 15 residues. The V segment lost 1 base and the J segment 4 bases; nucleotides outside the gene matches: 1.

The chain links TRBV11-3 to TRBJ2-2, with D perhaps matching TRBD1 or TRBD2 (6 bases each). Trimming removed 8 bases from V and 5 bases from J, with 18 bases in between. Germline V gene sequence: CDR1 SGHNT, CDR2 YENEEA. The CDR3 contains 15 residues. CDR3 bases: TGTGCCAGCGGCTCCGGGGGCAGGGGAACCGGGGAGCTGTTTTTT. This codes for CASGSGGRGTGELFF.